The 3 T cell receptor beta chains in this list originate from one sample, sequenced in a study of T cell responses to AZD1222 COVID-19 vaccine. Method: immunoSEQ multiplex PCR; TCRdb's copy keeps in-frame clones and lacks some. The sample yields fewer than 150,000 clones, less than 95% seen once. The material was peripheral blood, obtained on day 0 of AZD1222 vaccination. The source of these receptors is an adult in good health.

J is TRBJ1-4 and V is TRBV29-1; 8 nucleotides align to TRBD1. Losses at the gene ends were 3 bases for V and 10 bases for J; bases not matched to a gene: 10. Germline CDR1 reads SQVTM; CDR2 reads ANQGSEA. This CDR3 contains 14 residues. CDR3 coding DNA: TGCAGCGTTGAGGATCGGACAGGGTTCGGAAAACTGTTTTTT. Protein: CSVEDRTGFGKLFF.

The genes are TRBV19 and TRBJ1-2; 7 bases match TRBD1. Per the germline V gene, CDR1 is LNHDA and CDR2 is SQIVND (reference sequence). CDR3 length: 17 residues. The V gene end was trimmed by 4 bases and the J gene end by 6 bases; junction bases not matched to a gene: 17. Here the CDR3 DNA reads TGTGCCAGTAGTACTACGGGACAGTCCCTCTTCAAGGATGGCTACACCTTC. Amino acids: CASSTTGQSLFKDGYTF.

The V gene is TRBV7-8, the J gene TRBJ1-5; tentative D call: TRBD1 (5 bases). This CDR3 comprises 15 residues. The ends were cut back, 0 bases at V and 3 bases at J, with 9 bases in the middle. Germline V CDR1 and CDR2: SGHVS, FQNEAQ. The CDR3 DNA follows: TGTGCCAGCAGCTTAGCTCAGGGCCCCAATCAGCCCCAGCATTTT. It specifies CASSLAQGPNQPQHF.